This T cell receptor beta chain was retrieved from a study of blood T cell repertoires in COVID-19. The V gene end was trimmed by 7 bases and the J gene end by 6 bases; junction bases not matched to a gene: 13. The CDR3 loop spans 16 amino acids. CDR1 and CDR2 from the germline V gene are SGDLS and YYNGEE. Sequencing used immunoSEQ multiplex PCR; TCRdb keeps in-frame clones, though not all of them. The repertoire consists of approximately 400,000 clones, with around 90% occurring once and the leading ten covering about 1.2%. The rearrangement joins TRBV9 to TRBJ2-2; 9 positions match TRBD2. The receptor was isolated from a woman aged 18-35 years who had recovered from COVID-19. Sequences were obtained from PBMCs or T cells enriched from blood (not recorded which). The chain's CDR3 is CASSAGGPYLAGELFF. The CDR3 nucleotides are TGTGCCAGCTCGGCGGGGGGGCCTTATTTAGCCGGGGAGCTGTTTTTT.